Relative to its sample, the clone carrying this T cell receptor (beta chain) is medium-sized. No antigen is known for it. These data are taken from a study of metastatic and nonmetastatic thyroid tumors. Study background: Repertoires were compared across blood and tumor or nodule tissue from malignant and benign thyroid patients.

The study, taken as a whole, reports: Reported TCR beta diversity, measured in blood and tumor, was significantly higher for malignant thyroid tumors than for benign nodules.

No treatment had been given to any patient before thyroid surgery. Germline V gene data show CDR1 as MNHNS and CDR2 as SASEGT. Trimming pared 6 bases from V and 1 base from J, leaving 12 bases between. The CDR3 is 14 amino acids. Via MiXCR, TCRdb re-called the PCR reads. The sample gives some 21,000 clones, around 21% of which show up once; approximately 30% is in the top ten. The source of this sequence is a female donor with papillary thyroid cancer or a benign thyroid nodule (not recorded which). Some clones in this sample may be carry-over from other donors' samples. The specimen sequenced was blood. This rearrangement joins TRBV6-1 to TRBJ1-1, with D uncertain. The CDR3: CASSRYGSNTEAFF. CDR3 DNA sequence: TGTGCCAGCAGCCGGTATGGGTCGAACACTGAAGCTTTCTTT.